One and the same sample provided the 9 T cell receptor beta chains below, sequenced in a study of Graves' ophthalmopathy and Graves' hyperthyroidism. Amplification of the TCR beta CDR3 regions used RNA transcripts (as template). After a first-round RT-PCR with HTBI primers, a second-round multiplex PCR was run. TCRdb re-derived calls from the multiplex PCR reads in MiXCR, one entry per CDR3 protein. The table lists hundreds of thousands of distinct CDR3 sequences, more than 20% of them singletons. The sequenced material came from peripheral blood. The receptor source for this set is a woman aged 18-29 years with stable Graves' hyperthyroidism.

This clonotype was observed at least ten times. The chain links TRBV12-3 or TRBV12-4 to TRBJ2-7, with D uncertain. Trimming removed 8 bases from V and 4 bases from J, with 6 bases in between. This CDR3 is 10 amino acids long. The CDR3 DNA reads TGTGCCAGCGGAAAGTACGAGCAGTACTTC. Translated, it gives CASGKYEQYF.

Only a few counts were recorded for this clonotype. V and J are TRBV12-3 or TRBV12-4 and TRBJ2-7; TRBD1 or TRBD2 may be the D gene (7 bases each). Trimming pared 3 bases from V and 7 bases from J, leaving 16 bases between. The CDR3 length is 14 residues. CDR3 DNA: TGTGCCAGCAGTTTGGCCAGGGGGAGGGGGGAGCAGTACTTC. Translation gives CASSLARGRGEQYF.

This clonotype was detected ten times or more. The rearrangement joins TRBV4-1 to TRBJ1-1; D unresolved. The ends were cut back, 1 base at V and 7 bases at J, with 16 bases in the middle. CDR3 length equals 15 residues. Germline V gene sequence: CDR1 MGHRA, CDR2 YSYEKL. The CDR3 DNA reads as TGCGCCAGCAGCCAAGTTCGGAGGCAGGTGGGTGAAGCTTTCTTT. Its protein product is CASSQVRRQVGEAFF.

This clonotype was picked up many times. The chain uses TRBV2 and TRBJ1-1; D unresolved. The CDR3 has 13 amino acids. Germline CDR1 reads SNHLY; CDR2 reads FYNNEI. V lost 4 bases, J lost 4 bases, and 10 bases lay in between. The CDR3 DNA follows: TGTGCCAGCAGTGGGGAGATGGGCACTGAAGCTTTCTTT. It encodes CASSGEMGTEAFF.

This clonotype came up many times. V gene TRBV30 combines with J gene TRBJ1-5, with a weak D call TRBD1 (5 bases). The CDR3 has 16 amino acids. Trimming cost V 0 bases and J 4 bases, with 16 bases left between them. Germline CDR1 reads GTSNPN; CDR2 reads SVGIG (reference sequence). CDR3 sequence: CAWSVPGRVSNQPQHF. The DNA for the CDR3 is TGTGCCTGGAGTGTACCGGGCAGGGTCTCTAATCAGCCCCAGCATTTT.

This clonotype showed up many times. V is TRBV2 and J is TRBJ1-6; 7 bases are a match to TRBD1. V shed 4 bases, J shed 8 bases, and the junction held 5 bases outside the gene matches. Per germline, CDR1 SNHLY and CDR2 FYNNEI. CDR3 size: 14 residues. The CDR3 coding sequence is TGTGCCAGCAGTGGGAGGACAGGAGATTCACCCCTCCACTTT. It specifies CASSGRTGDSPLHF.

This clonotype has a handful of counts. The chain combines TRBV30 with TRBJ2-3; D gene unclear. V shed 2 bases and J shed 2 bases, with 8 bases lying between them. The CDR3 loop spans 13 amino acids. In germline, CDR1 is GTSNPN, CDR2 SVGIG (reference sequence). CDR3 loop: CAWSHRSTDTQYF. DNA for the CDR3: TGTGCCTGGAGTCATAGGTCCACAGATACGCAGTATTTT.

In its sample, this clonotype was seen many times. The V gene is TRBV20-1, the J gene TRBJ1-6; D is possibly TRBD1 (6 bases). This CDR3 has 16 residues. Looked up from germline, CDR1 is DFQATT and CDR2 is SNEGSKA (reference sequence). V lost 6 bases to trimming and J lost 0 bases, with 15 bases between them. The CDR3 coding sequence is TGCAGTGCCAAACCGGGACAAGCCTCCTATAATTCACCCCTCCACTTT. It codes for CSAKPGQASYNSPLHF.

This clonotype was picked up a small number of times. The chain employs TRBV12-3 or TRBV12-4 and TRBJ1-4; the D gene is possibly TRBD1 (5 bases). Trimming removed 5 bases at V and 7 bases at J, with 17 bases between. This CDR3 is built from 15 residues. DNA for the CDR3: TGTGCCAGCAGTCCTACTTGGGGCTTCAGTGAAAAACTGTTTTTT. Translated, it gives CASSPTWGFSEKLFF.